These 18 T cell receptor beta chains share one sample of origin, sequenced in a study of Graves' ophthalmopathy and Graves' hyperthyroidism. TCR beta CDR3 amplification used RNA transcripts. Second-round multiplex PCR followed a first-round RT-PCR using HTBI primers. TCRdb itself ran the multiplex PCR reads through MiXCR, one entry per CDR3 protein. The profile shows almost 750,000 distinct CDR3 sequences, approximately 40% of them singletons. The sequenced sample consisted of peripheral blood. The receptors derive from an adult man with Graves' ophthalmopathy.

This clonotype was picked up many times. The gene calls are TRBV29-1 and TRBJ2-7; a possible D gene is TRBD2 (6 bases). The CDR3 is 13 residues long. V lost 6 bases and J lost 4, with 16 bases in between. CDR1 and CDR2 from the germline V gene are SQVTM and ANQGSEA. In DNA form, the CDR3 reads TGCAGCGTCGTGGTCGCTAGCGAGTACGAGCAGTACTTC. This sequence encodes CSVVVASEYEQYF.

This clonotype was detected only a few times. This chain connects TRBV29-1 to TRBJ2-7, with D possibly being TRBD1 (5 bases). Germline V gene lookup returns CDR1 SQVTM and CDR2 ANQGSEA. The length of the CDR3 is 15 residues. The V gene lost 2 bases and the J gene lost 6 bases, with 20 bases spanning the gap. CDR3: CSVEIVGSKRGEQYF. In DNA, the CDR3 is TGCAGCGTTGAAATAGTGGGCAGTAAAAGGGGCGAGCAGTACTTC.

The chain carries TRBV2 and TRBJ1-5, with 10 bases identical to TRBD1. The V gene end was trimmed by 0 bases and the J gene end by 5 bases; junction bases not matched to a gene: 4. The CDR3 runs 16 residues. Germline CDR1 and CDR2: SNHLY and FYNNEI. CDR3 DNA: TGTGCCAGCAGTGAAGCGTCGGGGACAGGGGATCAGCCCCAGCATTTT. Translation gives CASSEASGTGDQPQHF. Variable domain in full (rest from reference TRBV2 and TRBJ1-5): EPEVTQTPSHQVTQMGQEVILRCVPISNHLYFYWYRQILGQKVEFLVSFYNNEISEKSEIFDDQFSVERPDGSNFTLKIRSTKLEDSAMYFCASSEASGTGDQPQHFGDGTRLSIL.

The chain joins TRBV25-1 to TRBJ2-2; 10 nucleotides match TRBD1. The germline CDR1 and CDR2 sequences are MGHDK and SYGVNS. With 5 bases clipped from V and 7 bases from J, the junction kept 10 bases outside the gene matches. This CDR3 contains 16 residues. The CDR3 reads CASSYETGGDVGELFF. The DNA of the CDR3 is TGTGCCAGCAGTTACGAGACAGGGGGCGATGTCGGGGAGCTGTTTTTT.

The chain links TRBV24-1 to TRBJ1-5; D is undetermined. The CDR3 covers 14 residues. Trimming cost V 4 bases and J 1 base, with 7 bases left between them. Germline V CDR1 and CDR2: KGHDR, SFDVKD. CDR3 DNA: TGTGCCACCAGTGAGGGTCTCAGCAATCAGCCCCAGCATTTT. It translates to CATSEGLSNQPQHF.

The genes are TRBV6-4 and TRBJ2-2; TRBD2 might be the D (5 bases). The CDR3 is made up of 15 amino acids. Trimming stripped 4 bases from V and 5 bases from J, with 14 bases between. Germline loops: CDR1 MRHNA, CDR2 SNTAGT. Here the CDR3 reads CASSAPTRETGELFF. The CDR3 nucleotides read TGTGCCAGCAGTGCTCCCACTAGGGAAACCGGGGAGCTGTTTTTT.

The chain couples TRBV7-2 to TRBJ2-7; D is possibly TRBD2 (6 bases). The length of the CDR3 is 16 residues. Germline-derived CDR1 and CDR2 are SGHTA and FQGNSA. V lost 1 base to trimming and J lost 2 bases, with 15 bases between them. Here the CDR3 DNA reads TGTGCCAGCAGCTTAGTTTCTAGCGAACGTCCCTACGAGCAGTACTTC. Protein product: CASSLVSSERPYEQYF.

This clonotype was observed a single time. At one boundary the junction diverges from the germline segment, which might be a read error. The chain recombines TRBV12-3 or TRBV12-4 with TRBJ2-6; no definite D call. The CDR3 has 12 residues. This CDR3 is CASSLGRRPEAF. For the CDR3, the DNA is TGTGCCAGCAGTTTAGGACGGCGCCCTGAAGCTTTC.

This rearrangement joins TRBV25-1 to TRBJ1-4, with D unresolved. V dropped 5 bases and J dropped 9 bases, with 10 bases sitting between them. In germline, CDR1 is MGHDK, CDR2 SYGVNS. The CDR3 length is 12 residues. The CDR3 reads CASSFMAQKLFF. CDR3 coding DNA: TGTGCCAGCAGTTTCATGGCCCAAAAACTGTTTTTT.

The gene calls are TRBV7-9 and TRBJ1-5; D is unresolved. Germline V gene lookup returns CDR1 SEHNR and CDR2 FQNEAQ (reference sequence). This CDR3 contains 15 residues. Trimming cost V 2 bases and J 2 bases, with 10 bases left between them. The CDR3 DNA is TGTGCCAGCAGCTTAAGTTTCAGCGGCAATCAGCCCCAGCATTTT. It yields the protein CASSLSFSGNQPQHF.

This chain joins TRBV7-9 and TRBJ2-2; D may be TRBD1 or TRBD2 (5 bases each). V was shortened by 5 bases and J by 16 bases, with 23 bases between the two germline ends. CDR3 length equals 14 residues. CDR1 and CDR2 (germline): SEHNR, FQNEAQ (reference sequence). This chain's CDR3 is CASSLRGRDGRPFF. Written as DNA, the CDR3 is TGTGCCAGCAGCCTCCGGGGCCGGGACGGACGGCCGTTTTTT.

This chain joins TRBV10-3 and TRBJ1-5; a weak D match, TRBD1 (5 bases). The CDR3 has 14 residues. The ends were cut back, 11 bases at V and 0 bases at J, with 14 bases in the middle. Germline V lookup: CDR1 ENHRY, CDR2 SYGVKD. CDR3 sequence: CAVSGAHSNQPQHF. The CDR3 DNA is TGTGCCGTTTCTGGGGCGCATAGCAATCAGCCCCAGCATTTT.

The chain couples TRBV7-9 to TRBJ1-1; TRBD1 aligns across 8 bases. Germline trimming cut 5 bases from V and 11 bases from J; bases unmatched to any gene: 7. Germline V CDR1 and CDR2: SEHNR, FQNEAQ (reference sequence). This CDR3 region has 12 residues. The CDR3 sequence is CASSVLQGGAFF. The CDR3 bases are TGTGCCAGCAGCGTTCTACAGGGGGGTGCTTTCTTT.

This clonotype appeared many times. The gene calls are TRBV7-3 and TRBJ1-1; D remains unclear. Germline-derived CDR1 and CDR2 are SGHTA and FQGTGA. CDR3 length: 16 amino acids. Trimming removed 0 bases at V and 0 bases at J, with 11 bases between. For the CDR3, the DNA is TGTGCCAGCAGCTTAACAGGGAGGGAAGTGAACACTGAAGCTTTCTTT. It specifies CASSLTGREVNTEAFF. The full variable domain, rest sourced from reference TRBV7-3 and TRBJ1-1, is GAGVSQTPSNKVTEKGKYVELRCDPISGHTALYWYRQSLGQGPEFLIYFQGTGAADDSGLPNDRFFAVRPEGSVSTLKIQRTERGDSAVYLCASSLTGREVNTEAFFGQGTRLTVV.

A few counts support this clonotype. The CDR3 DNA follows: TGCAGAAGACAAAGGGAATTGAACACTGAAGCTTTCTTT. This codes for CRRQRELNTEAFF. The chain is built from TRBV20-1 and TRBJ1-1; no firm D call. The germline gives CDR1 DFQATT, CDR2 SNEGSKA (reference sequence). The CDR3 runs 13 residues.

This clonotype was counted many times. The V gene is TRBV7-6, the J gene TRBJ1-1, with a weak D call TRBD1 (6 bases). Germline V CDR1 and CDR2: SGHVS, FNYEAQ. This CDR3 comprises 14 residues. V gave up 5 bases and J gave up 4 bases, with 14 bases separating them. The CDR3 is CASSAETGVTEAFF. The CDR3 DNA follows: TGTGCCAGCAGCGCAGAGACAGGAGTCACTGAAGCTTTCTTT.

This clonotype was picked up a small number of times. The chain links TRBV7-9 to TRBJ2-7; possibly TRBD1 or TRBD2 for D (5 bases each). This CDR3 has 15 residues. Trimming left V 8 bases short and J 6 bases short, with 23 bases between. The germline V gene encodes CDR1 SEHNR and CDR2 FQNEAQ (reference sequence). CDR3 sequence: CASRSGRDAAGEQYF. In DNA form, the CDR3 reads TGTGCCAGCCGCTCAGGCCGGGACGCCGCGGGCGAGCAGTACTTC. Full variable domain (missing parts from reference TRBV7-9 and TRBJ2-7): DTGVSQNPRHKITKRGQNVTFRCDPISEHNRLYWYRQTLGQGPEFLTYFQNEAQLEKSRLLSDRFSAERPKGSFSTLEIQRTEQGDSAMYLCASRSGRDAAGEQYFGPGTRLTVT.

Ten or more counts support this clonotype. The V call is TRBV6-2 or TRBV6-3, the J call TRBJ1-5, with D possibly being TRBD1 (5 bases). This CDR3 is 12 amino acids long. The germline V gene encodes CDR1 MNHEY and CDR2 SVGEGT. Trimming stripped 9 bases from V and 1 base from J, with 7 bases between. The CDR3 protein is CASRDSNQPQHF. DNA of the CDR3: TGTGCCAGTAGGGACAGCAATCAGCCCCAGCATTTT.